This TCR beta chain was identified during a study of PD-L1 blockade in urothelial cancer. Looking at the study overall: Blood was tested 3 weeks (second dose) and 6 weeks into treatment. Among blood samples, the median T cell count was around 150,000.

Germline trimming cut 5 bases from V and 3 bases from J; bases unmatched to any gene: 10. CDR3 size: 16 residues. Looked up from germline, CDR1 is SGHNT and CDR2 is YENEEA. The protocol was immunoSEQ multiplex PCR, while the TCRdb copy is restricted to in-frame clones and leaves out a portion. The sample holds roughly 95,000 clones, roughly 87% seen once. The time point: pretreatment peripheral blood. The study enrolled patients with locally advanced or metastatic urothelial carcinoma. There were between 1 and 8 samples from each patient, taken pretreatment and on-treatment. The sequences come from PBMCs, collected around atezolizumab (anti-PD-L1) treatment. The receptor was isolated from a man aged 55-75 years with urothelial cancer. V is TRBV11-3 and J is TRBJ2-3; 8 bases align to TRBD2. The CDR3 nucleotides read TGTGCCAGCAGCCGTGACTGGGCGGGGGGTACAGATACGCAGTATTTT. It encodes CASSRDWAGGTDTQYF.